This T cell receptor (beta chain) was documented in a study of T-cell memory formation after mild COVID-19. Overall study: Largely donor-specific TCR clusters were found.

The V and J ends lost 0 bases and 3 bases, in that order; junction bases with no gene match: 2. The CDR3 totals 15 residues. CDR1 and CDR2 from the germline V gene are MNHEY and SVGAGI. This clonotype was observed a handful of times. TCR alpha and TCR beta cDNA libraries carrying sample barcodes and UMIs came from 5'RACE with constant-segment primers. TCRdb recomputed calls from the 5' RACE reads with MiXCR, one row per CDR3 protein. In the table there are 300,000 or so distinct CDR3 sequences, roughly 17% of which are singletons. The sequence came from a man aged 18 to 35 who had mild COVID-19 (a few samples of this study predate the infection). Cell type and time point are not known. The gene calls are TRBV6-5 and TRBJ2-1; 7 bases match TRBD1. Sequencing was performed on PBMCs or a T cell subset sorted from them (not recorded which). Written as DNA, the CDR3 is TGTGCCAGCAGTTACTCACGGGACAGCTACAATGAGCAGTTCTTC. Its translation is CASSYSRDSYNEQFF.